Presented here are 32 T cell receptor beta chains from one specimen sequenced in a study of control samples from healthy donors and cancer patients. Some clones are missing from TCRdb's copy, which holds only in-frame ones; the method was immunoSEQ multiplex PCR. The sample shows around 130,000 clones, 87% of them seen only once. Sequencing input: blood. All receptors derive from a man younger than 40 in good health.

This clone was seen a few times. The J gene is TRBJ2-5, the V gene TRBV2, with TRBD2 identical over 14 bases. The germline gives CDR1 SNHLY, CDR2 FYNNEI. The V segment lost 7 bases and the J segment 1 base; nucleotides outside the gene matches: 8. The CDR3 contains 17 residues. CDR3 nucleotides: TGTGCCAGCAAAAGACTAGCGGGAGGGTTCGCCCAAGAGACCCAGTACTTC. Protein: CASKRLAGGFAQETQYF.

V and J are TRBV7-7 and TRBJ2-2; possible D gene TRBD2, 7 bases. The V and J ends lost 4 bases and 1 base respectively, with 13 bases between them. There are 16 residues in the CDR3. Germline CDR1 is SSHAT and CDR2 is FNYEAQ (reference sequence). CDR3 sequence reads: CASSSPGGQNTGELFF. For the CDR3, the DNA is TGTGCCAGCAGCTCCCCCGGGGGGCAGAACACCGGGGAGCTGTTTTTT.

This rearrangement joins TRBV6-2 or TRBV6-3 to TRBJ1-2; D ambiguous. This CDR3 has 12 residues. In germline, CDR1 is MNHEY, CDR2 SVGEGT. V was trimmed by 6 bases and J by 8 bases, leaving 13 bases between them. The CDR3 protein is CASSPPSSGYTF. The CDR3 DNA sequence: TGTGCCAGCAGCCCCCCCTCTAGCGGCTACACCTTC.

This clone was seen more than once but under ten times. The V and J genes are TRBV5-8 and TRBJ1-1; TRBD1 agrees at 7 bases. The J segment lost 1 base and the V segment lost 2 bases, leaving 5 bases of the junction unmatched. This CDR3 contains 15 residues. CDR1 is SGHTS and CDR2 is YDEGEE in the germline V gene. The CDR3 protein is CASSFYRGGNTEAFF. The CDR3 DNA reads as TGTGCCAGCAGCTTTTACAGGGGTGGGAACACTGAAGCTTTCTTT.

The chain combines TRBV11-3 with TRBJ1-1; 7 nucleotides match TRBD1. The CDR3 contains 13 residues. Germline loops: CDR1 SGHNT, CDR2 YENEEA. The V gene end was trimmed by 5 bases and the J gene end by 4 bases; junction bases not matched to a gene: 4. DNA for the CDR3: TGTGCCAGCAGCCAGGGGGATCGCACTGAAGCTTTCTTT. Translation: CASSQGDRTEAFF.

The genes are TRBV18 and TRBJ1-2, with TRBD1 matching 8 bases. Germline V lookup: CDR1 KGHSH, CDR2 LQKENI. The CDR3 totals 15 residues. Germline trimming cut 1 base from V and 2 bases from J; bases unmatched to any gene: 3. The CDR3 bases are TGTGCCAGCTCACCACGCAGGGGGCAAAACTATGGCTACACCTTC. Its translation is CASSPRRGQNYGYTF.

The chain employs TRBV25-1 and TRBJ1-1; unclear D gene. Looked up from germline, CDR1 is MGHDK and CDR2 is SYGVNS. Trimming removed 1 base from V and 8 bases from J, with 8 bases in between. This CDR3 is 12 amino acids long. As DNA, the CDR3 is TGTGCCAGCAGTGAATGGGCAGACGAAGCTTTCTTT. Amino acids: CASSEWADEAFF.

The chain uses TRBV24-1 and TRBJ2-2, with 9 bases that match TRBD1. Losses at the gene ends were 4 bases for V and 0 bases for J; bases not matched to a gene: 5. Looked up from germline, CDR1 is KGHDR and CDR2 is SFDVKD. The length of the CDR3 is 17 residues. CDR3 sequence: CATSDPRTGANTGELFF. The CDR3 DNA reads TGTGCCACCAGTGACCCCCGGACAGGGGCGAACACCGGGGAGCTGTTTTTT.

The genes are TRBV12-3 or TRBV12-4 and TRBJ1-1; a possible D gene is TRBD1 (5 bases). Trimming shortened V by 6 bases and J by 4 bases, and 12 bases separated the two germline ends. This CDR3 spans 13 amino acids. The CDR3 DNA sequence: TGTGCCAGCAGCTACGGGGGATCCACTGAAGCTTTCTTT. It yields the protein CASSYGGSTEAFF.

The chain carries TRBV30 and TRBJ1-2; 9 bases fit TRBD1. J was trimmed by 7 bases and V by 8 bases; bases with no gene match: 8. This CDR3 spans 12 amino acids. Germline values: CDR1 GTSNPN, CDR2 SVGIG (reference sequence). The CDR3 protein is CAVRTGAGGYTF. The CDR3 DNA reads as TGTGCCGTCCGGACAGGGGCGGGTGGCTACACCTTC. The variable domain in full, with the rest retrieved from reference TRBV30 and TRBJ1-2, is SQTIHQWPATLVQPVGSPLSLECTVEGTSNPNLYWYRQAAGRGLQLLFYSVGIGQISSEVPQNLSASRPQDRQFILSSKKLLLSDSGFYLCAVRTGAGGYTFGSGTRLTVV.

V is TRBV24-1 and J is TRBJ2-3; 12 bases map to TRBD2. Germline V CDR1 and CDR2: KGHDR, SFDVKD. V shed 4 bases and J 4 bases; nucleotides not matched to a gene: 5. CDR3 length equals 16 residues. CDR3 amino acids: CATSDPSGGVADTQYF. The CDR3 region has the DNA TGTGCCACCAGTGACCCTAGCGGGGGGGTCGCAGATACGCAGTATTTT.

V usage is TRBV27 and J usage is TRBJ1-2; D gene ambiguous. The CDR3 consists of 16 residues. From germline, CDR1 is MNHEY and CDR2 SMNVEV (reference sequence). V was clipped by 7 bases and J by 0 bases, with 18 bases between them. This CDR3 is CASNRERRASNYGYTF. The CDR3 DNA sequence: TGTGCCAGCAACAGAGAAAGACGAGCGTCTAACTATGGCTACACCTTC.

The chain couples TRBV5-6 to TRBJ2-3; TRBD1 is a possible D gene (6 bases). The CDR3 extends over 17 amino acids. Germline CDR1 and CDR2: SGHDT and YYEEEE. Trimming took off 0 bases at V and 1 base at J, with 15 bases between the two ends. The CDR3 spells CASSLAPEGGGTDTQYF. As DNA, the CDR3 is TGTGCCAGCAGCTTGGCCCCAGAAGGGGGTGGCACAGATACGCAGTATTTT.

The chain employs TRBV28 and TRBJ2-7; 10 bases fit TRBD1. Germline V gene sequence: CDR1 MDHEN, CDR2 SYDVKM. The CDR3 is made up of 15 amino acids. Germline trimming cut 2 bases from V and 6 bases from J; bases unmatched to any gene: 7. The CDR3 spells CASSLMTGTGAEQYF. CDR3 bases: TGTGCCAGCAGTTTAATGACCGGGACAGGGGCCGAGCAGTACTTC.

The chain uses TRBV30 and TRBJ1-3; 7 bases are shared with TRBD1. Looked up from germline, CDR1 is GTSNPN and CDR2 is SVGIG (reference sequence). The CDR3 covers 14 residues. V was pared by 3 bases and J by 6 bases, with 8 bases of the junction left unmatched. DNA of the CDR3: TGTGCCTGGAGGAAGGGGGCTTGGGAAAACACCATATATTTT. This translates into CAWRKGAWENTIYF.

V gene TRBV30 combines with J gene TRBJ1-5; D possibly corresponds to TRBD1 (6 bases). Trimming shortened V by 2 bases and J by 6 bases, and 11 bases separated the two germline ends. This CDR3 has 13 amino acids. In germline, CDR1 is GTSNPN, CDR2 SVGIG (reference sequence). CDR3 sequence: CAWSPGAGQPQHF. Written as DNA, the CDR3 is TGTGCCTGGAGTCCAGGGGCGGGTCAGCCCCAGCATTTT.

This clone was picked up one time. The chain combines TRBV29-1 with TRBJ2-7, with TRBD1 matching 10 bases. This CDR3 contains 15 residues. From germline, CDR1 is SQVTM and CDR2 ANQGSEA. V lost 4 bases, J lost 1 base, and 7 bases stayed unmatched. The CDR3 nucleotides read TGCAGCGTTGGGCCCTCGGGACAGGGGTCCTACGAGCAGTACTTC. This encodes CSVGPSGQGSYEQYF.

The rearrangement links TRBV27 to TRBJ1-4; D may be TRBD1 (6 bases). V lost 0 bases and J lost 8, with 10 bases in between. The CDR3 has 14 residues. Germline assignment: CDR1 MNHEY and CDR2 SMNVEV (reference sequence). CDR3 sequence (DNA): TGTGCCAGCAGTTTATCCACAGGGAACGAAAAACTGTTTTTT. Translation gives CASSLSTGNEKLFF.

This chain connects TRBV29-1 to TRBJ2-2; D might be TRBD1 or TRBD2, each matching 5 bases. The V end was cut by 4 bases, the J end by 0 bases, with 9 bases between. CDR3 size: 14 residues. Germline lookup yields CDR1 SQVTM and CDR2 ANQGSEA. Written as DNA, the CDR3 is TGCAGCGTTGGAAGGGACCCGAACACCGGGGAGCTGTTTTTT. Protein: CSVGRDPNTGELFF.

The chain uses TRBV27 and TRBJ1-6, with D perhaps TRBD1 (6 bases). V lost 3 bases to trimming and J lost 8 bases, with 14 bases between them. The CDR3 covers 15 residues. Germline V gives CDR1 MNHEY, CDR2 SMNVEV (reference sequence). The CDR3 DNA sequence: TGTGCCAGCAGTTTGCAGCAGGGGTGGGATTCACCCCTCCACTTT. Its translation: CASSLQQGWDSPLHF.

This chain links TRBV30 with TRBJ2-3; 7 positions agree with TRBD2. The germline V gene has CDR1 GTSNPN and CDR2 SVGIG (reference sequence). The V and J ends lost 5 bases and 7 bases, in that order; junction bases with no gene match: 18. The length of the CDR3 is 16 residues. CDR3 sequence: CAWCLGSGSGGNTQYF. For the CDR3, the DNA is TGTGCCTGGTGCCTCGGGTCGGGGTCGGGGGGTAATACGCAGTATTTT.

This chain joins TRBV3-1 (or the pseudogene TRBV3-2) and TRBJ2-1; no firm D call. The CDR3 contains 14 residues. Trimming shortened V by 6 bases and J by 4 bases, and 13 bases separated the two germline ends. Germline V lookup: CDR1 LGHDT, CDR2 YNNKEL (reference sequence). The CDR3: CASRESRVYNEQFF. In DNA form, the CDR3 reads TGTGCCAGCAGGGAGAGCCGCGTTTACAATGAGCAGTTCTTC.

The rearrangement uses TRBV19 and TRBJ1-1, with TRBD1 matching over 8 bases. V was clipped by 7 bases and J by 0 bases; unmatched bases: 13. The CDR3 extends over 17 amino acids. Germline CDR1 reads LNHDA; CDR2 reads SQIVND (reference sequence). The CDR3 sequence: CASTQPGQGLMNTEAFF. In DNA form, the CDR3 reads TGTGCCAGTACCCAACCCGGACAGGGTTTAATGAACACTGAAGCTTTCTTT.

The gene calls are TRBV5-1 and TRBJ1-1; tentative D call: TRBD1 (6 bases). The CDR3 is 15 residues long. Germline CDR1 reads SGHRS; CDR2 reads YFSETQ. V gave up 0 bases and J gave up 4 bases, with 13 bases separating them. CDR3 sequence reads: CASSLETGAITEAFF. In DNA form, the CDR3 reads TGCGCCAGCAGCTTGGAGACGGGGGCTATCACTGAAGCTTTCTTT.

This chain links TRBV29-1 with TRBJ2-3; TRBD2 matches at 11 bases. The ends lost 6 bases at V and 1 base at J; junction bases unmatched: 3. Germline values: CDR1 SQVTM, CDR2 ANQGSEA. The CDR3 is 14 amino acids. This chain's CDR3 is CSVLAGERTDTQYF. The CDR3 nucleotides read TGCAGCGTACTAGCGGGGGAGCGCACAGATACGCAGTATTTT.

CDR3 protein: CASSVATGRLSGNTIYF. Here the CDR3 DNA reads TGTGCCAGCAGCGTAGCTACGGGACGCCTCTCTGGAAACACCATATATTTT. V and J are TRBV9 and TRBJ1-3, with D maybe TRBD1 (5 bases). This CDR3 is built from 17 residues. Germline CDR1 and CDR2: SGDLS and YYNGEE. Between the trimmed V and J ends, which lost 0 bases and 0 bases, there was a span of 13 bases.

This clone was seen a few times. The rearrangement joins TRBV5-4 to TRBJ1-1, with a possible D match to TRBD1 (6 bases). Trimming cost V 0 bases and J 12 bases, with 12 bases left between them. The CDR3 is 12 residues long. Germline V gene lookup returns CDR1 SGHNT and CDR2 YYREEE (reference sequence). The CDR3 nucleotides are TGTGCCAGCAGCTTGGCCCAGGGGAGGCCTTTCTTT. Encoded protein: CASSLAQGRPFF.

The genes are TRBV6-5 and TRBJ2-1; D remains unclear. V dropped 6 bases and J dropped 4 bases, with 10 bases sitting between them. The CDR3 extends over 13 amino acids. The germline V gene has CDR1 MNHEY and CDR2 SVGAGI. Here the CDR3 DNA reads TGTGCCAGCAGCCGAGACGGGTACAATGAGCAGTTCTTC. This translates into CASSRDGYNEQFF.

The gene calls are TRBV6-6 and TRBJ1-2; D not certain. This CDR3 is 11 amino acids long. Germline CDR1 reads MNHNY; CDR2 reads SVGAGI (reference sequence). The V gene lost 2 bases and the J gene lost 3 bases, with 1 base spanning the gap. CDR3 protein: CASSYDYGYTF. For the CDR3, the DNA is TGTGCCAGCAGTTACGACTATGGCTACACCTTC.

V and J are TRBV11-3 and TRBJ2-7; D remains unclear. Trimming removed 6 bases from V and 2 bases from J, with 11 bases in between. CDR1 is SGHNT, CDR2 YENEEA, per germline. CDR3 size: 13 residues. This chain's CDR3 is CASRRWNPYEQYV. DNA for the CDR3: TGTGCCAGCAGGAGGTGGAACCCCTACGAGCAGTACGTC.

The chain carries TRBV18 and TRBJ1-6, with 7 nucleotides matching TRBD1. This CDR3 region has 16 residues. Germline CDR1 KGHSH, CDR2 LQKENI. V gave up 2 bases and J gave up 9 bases; unmatched junction bases: 10. The CDR3 loop reads CASSPSSVQGFSPLHF. The CDR3 DNA reads as TGTGCCAGCTCACCAAGTTCGGTACAGGGGTTTTCACCCCTCCACTTT.

The V gene is TRBV2, the J gene TRBJ1-1, with D possibly TRBD1 on 5 matching bases. Trimming shortened V by 5 bases and J by 0 bases, and 28 bases separated the two germline ends. The CDR3 runs 20 residues. The germline V gene encodes CDR1 SNHLY and CDR2 FYNNEI. The CDR3: CASSLPVFGQAVVVNTEAFF. The CDR3 DNA sequence: TGTGCCAGCAGTCTACCCGTCTTCGGACAAGCGGTCGTGGTGAACACTGAAGCTTTCTTT.